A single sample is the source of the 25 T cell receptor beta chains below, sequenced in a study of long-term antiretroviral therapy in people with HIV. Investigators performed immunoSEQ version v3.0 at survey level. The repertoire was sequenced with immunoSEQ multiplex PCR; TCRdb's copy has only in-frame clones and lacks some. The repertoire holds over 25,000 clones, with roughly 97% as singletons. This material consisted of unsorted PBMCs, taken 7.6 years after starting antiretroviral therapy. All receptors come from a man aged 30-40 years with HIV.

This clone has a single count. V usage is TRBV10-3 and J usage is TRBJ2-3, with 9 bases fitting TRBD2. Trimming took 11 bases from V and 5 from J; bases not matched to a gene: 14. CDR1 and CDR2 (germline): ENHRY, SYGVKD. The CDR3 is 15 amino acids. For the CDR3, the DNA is TGTGCCGCTCAACGGGCGGGAGGGCCCTTAGATACGCAGTATTTT. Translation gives CAAQRAGGPLDTQYF.

CDR3 protein: CASSLVGAGLGGYTF. CDR3 coding DNA: TGTGCCAGCAGCTTAGTCGGCGCGGGCCTAGGTGGCTACACCTTC. The chain employs TRBV11-2 and TRBJ1-2, with no clear D. The germline gives CDR1 SGHAT, CDR2 FQNNGV. Trimming took 1 base from V and 7 from J, leaving 16 bases between them. The CDR3 contains 15 residues.

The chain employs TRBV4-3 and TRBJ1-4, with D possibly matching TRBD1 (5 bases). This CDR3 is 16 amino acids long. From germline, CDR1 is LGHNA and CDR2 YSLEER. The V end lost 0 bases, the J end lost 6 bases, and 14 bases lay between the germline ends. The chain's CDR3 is CASSQDNTGTDEKLFF. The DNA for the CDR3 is TGCGCCAGCAGCCAAGATAACACGGGGACGGATGAAAAACTGTTTTTT.

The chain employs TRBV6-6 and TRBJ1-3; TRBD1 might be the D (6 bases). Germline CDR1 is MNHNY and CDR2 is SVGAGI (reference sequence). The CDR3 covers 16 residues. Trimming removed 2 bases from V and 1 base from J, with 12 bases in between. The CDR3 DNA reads TGTGCCAGCAGTTACGGAAACACAGGGTCTGGAAACACCATATATTTT. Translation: CASSYGNTGSGNTIYF.

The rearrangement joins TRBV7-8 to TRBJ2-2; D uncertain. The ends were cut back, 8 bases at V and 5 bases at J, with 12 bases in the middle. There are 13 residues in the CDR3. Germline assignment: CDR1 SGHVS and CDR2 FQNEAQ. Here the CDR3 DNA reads TGTGCCAGCTTACCCTTTGCTACCGGGGAGCTGTTTTTT. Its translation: CASLPFATGELFF.

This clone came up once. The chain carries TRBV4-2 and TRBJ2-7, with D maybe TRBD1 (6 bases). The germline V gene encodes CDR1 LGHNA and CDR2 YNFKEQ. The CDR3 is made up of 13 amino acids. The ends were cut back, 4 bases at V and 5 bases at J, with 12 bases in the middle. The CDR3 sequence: CASSRTDQDEQYF. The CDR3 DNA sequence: TGTGCCAGCAGCCGGACAGATCAGGACGAGCAGTACTTC.

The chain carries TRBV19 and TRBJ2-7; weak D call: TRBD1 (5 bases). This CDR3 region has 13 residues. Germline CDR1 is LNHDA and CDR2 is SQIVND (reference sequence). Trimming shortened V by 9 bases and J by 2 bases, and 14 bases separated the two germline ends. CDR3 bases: TGTGCCAGCTCCGAGGCAGGGCCCTACGAGCAGTACTTC. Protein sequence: CASSEAGPYEQYF.

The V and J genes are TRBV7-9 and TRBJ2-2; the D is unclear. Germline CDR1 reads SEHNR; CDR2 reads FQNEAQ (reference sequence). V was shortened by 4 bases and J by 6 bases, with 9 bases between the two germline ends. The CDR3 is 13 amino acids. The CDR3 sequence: CASSYGRAGELFF. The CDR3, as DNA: TGTGCCAGCAGCTACGGCCGGGCCGGGGAGCTGTTTTTT.

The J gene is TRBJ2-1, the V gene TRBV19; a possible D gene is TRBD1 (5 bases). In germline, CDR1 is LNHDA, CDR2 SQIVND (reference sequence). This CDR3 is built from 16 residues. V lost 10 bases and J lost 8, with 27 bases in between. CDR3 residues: CATSAPIGHKGHEQFF. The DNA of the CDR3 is TGTGCCACCTCAGCCCCAATAGGACACAAGGGCCATGAGCAGTTCTTC.

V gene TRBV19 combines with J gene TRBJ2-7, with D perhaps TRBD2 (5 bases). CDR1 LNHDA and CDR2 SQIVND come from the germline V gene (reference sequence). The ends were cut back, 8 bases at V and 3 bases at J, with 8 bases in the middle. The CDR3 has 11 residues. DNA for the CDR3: TGTGCCAGTGGCCGGGGCTACGAGCAGTACTTC. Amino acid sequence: CASGRGYEQYF.

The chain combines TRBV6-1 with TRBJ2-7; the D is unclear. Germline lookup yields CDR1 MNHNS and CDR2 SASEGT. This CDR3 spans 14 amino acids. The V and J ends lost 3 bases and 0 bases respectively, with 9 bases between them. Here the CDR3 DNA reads TGTGCCAGCAGTGACCTAGGGTCCTCCTACGAGCAGTACTTC. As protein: CASSDLGSSYEQYF.

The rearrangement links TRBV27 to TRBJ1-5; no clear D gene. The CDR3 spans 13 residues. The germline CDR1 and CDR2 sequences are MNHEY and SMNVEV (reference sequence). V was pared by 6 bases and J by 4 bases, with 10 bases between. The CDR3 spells CASRAAPNQPQHF. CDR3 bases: TGTGCCAGCAGGGCAGCACCTAATCAGCCCCAGCATTTT.

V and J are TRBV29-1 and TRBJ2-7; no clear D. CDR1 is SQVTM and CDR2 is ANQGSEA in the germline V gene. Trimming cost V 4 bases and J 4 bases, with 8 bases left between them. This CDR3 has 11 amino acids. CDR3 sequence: CSVVTSYEQYF. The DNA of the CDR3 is TGCAGCGTTGTTACCTCTTACGAGCAGTACTTC.

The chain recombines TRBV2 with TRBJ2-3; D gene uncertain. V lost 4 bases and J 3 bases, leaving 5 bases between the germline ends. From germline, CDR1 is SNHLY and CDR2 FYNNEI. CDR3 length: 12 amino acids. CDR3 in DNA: TGTGCCAGCAGTGGTCCAACAGATACGCAGTATTTT. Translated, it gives CASSGPTDTQYF.

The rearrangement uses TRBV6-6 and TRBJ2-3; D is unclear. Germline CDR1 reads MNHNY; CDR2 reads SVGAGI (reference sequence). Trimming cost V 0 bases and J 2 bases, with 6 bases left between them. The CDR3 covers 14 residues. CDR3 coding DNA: TGTGCCAGCAGTTACTCGGGCACCACAGATACGCAGTATTTT. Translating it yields CASSYSGTTDTQYF.

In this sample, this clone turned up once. CDR3 DNA: TGTGCCAGCAGCCCACGTTCGCCATGGGCTTACACTGAAGCTTTCTTT. Translated: CASSPRSPWAYTEAFF. The rearrangement uses TRBV21-1 and TRBJ1-1; the D call in the table, TRBD1, was not verified against the DNA. TRBV21-1 represents a pseudogene. This CDR3 is built from 16 residues.

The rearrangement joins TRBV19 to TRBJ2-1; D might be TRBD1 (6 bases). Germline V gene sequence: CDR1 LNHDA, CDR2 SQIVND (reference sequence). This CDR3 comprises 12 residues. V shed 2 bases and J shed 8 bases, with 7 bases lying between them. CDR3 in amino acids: CASSIRGYEQFF. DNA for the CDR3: TGTGCCAGTAGTATAAGGGGGTATGAGCAGTTCTTC. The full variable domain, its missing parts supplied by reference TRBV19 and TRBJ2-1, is DGGITQSPKYLFRKEGQNVTLSCEQNLNHDAMYWYRQDPGQGLRLIYYSQIVNDFQKGDIAEGYSVSREKKESFPLTVTSAQKNPTAFYLCASSIRGYEQFFGPGTRLTVL.

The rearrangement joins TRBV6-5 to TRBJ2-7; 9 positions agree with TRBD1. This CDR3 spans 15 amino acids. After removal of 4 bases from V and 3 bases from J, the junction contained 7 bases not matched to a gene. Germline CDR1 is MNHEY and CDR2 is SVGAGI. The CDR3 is CASSSAGTGIYEQYF. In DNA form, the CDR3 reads TGTGCCAGCAGTTCCGCCGGGACAGGGATCTACGAGCAGTACTTC.

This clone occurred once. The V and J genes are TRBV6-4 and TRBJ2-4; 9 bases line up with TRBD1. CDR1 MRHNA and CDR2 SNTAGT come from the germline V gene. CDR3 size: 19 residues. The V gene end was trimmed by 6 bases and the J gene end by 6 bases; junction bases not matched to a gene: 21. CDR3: CASRSGQGSLLSHGNIQYF. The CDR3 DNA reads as TGTGCCAGCAGATCTGGACAGGGGAGTCTACTATCTCACGGAAACATTCAGTACTTC.

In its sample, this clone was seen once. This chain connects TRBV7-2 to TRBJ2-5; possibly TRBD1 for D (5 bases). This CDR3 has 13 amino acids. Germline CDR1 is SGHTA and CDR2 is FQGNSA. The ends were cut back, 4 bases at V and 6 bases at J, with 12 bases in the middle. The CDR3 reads CASSSPGLKTQYF. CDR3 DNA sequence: TGTGCCAGCAGCTCCCCAGGGTTGAAGACCCAGTACTTC.

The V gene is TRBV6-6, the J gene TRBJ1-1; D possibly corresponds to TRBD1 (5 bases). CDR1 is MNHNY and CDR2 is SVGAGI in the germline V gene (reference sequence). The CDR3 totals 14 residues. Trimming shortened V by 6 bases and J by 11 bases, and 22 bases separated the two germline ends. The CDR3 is CASSRGDGGASAFF. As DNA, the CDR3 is TGTGCCAGCAGCCGTGGGGACGGAGGCGCGTCTGCTTTCTTT.

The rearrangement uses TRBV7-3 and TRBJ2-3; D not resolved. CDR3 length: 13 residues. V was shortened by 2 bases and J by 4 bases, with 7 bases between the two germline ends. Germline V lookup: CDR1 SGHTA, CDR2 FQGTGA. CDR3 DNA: TGTGCCAGCAGCTTAGGCGAGGCAGATACGCAGTATTTT. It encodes CASSLGEADTQYF. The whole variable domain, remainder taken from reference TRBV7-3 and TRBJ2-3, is GAGVSQTPSNKVTEKGKYVELRCDPISGHTALYWYRQSLGQGPEFLIYFQGTGAADDSGLPNDRFFAVRPEGSVSTLKIQRTERGDSAVYLCASSLGEADTQYFGPGTRLTVL.

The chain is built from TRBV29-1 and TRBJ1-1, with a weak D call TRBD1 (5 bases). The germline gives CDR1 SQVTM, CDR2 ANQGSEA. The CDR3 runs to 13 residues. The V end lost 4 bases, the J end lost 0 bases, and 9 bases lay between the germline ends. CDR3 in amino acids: CSVGGGLNTEAFF. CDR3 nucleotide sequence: TGCAGCGTTGGGGGGGGGTTGAACACTGAAGCTTTCTTT.

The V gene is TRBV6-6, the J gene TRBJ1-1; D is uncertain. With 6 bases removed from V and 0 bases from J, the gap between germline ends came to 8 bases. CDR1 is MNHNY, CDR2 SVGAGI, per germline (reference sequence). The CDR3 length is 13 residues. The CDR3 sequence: CASSQGLNTEAFF. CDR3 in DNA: TGTGCCAGCAGCCAAGGGTTGAACACTGAAGCTTTCTTT.

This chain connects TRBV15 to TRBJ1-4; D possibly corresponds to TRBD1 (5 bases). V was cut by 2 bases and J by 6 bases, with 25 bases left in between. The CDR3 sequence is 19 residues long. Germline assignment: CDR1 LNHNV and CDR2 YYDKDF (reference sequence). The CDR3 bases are TGTGCCACCAGCAGACCCAGCGTTCCCGGGGCTAAGCGGGATGAAAAACTGTTTTTT. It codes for CATSRPSVPGAKRDEKLFF.